The TCR beta chain under discussion was sequenced for a study of T cells after yellow fever vaccination. Points from the study as a whole: A large majority of primary-vaccination clones showed up again after the booster (96% CD4, approximately 90% CD8).

TCR cDNA was made by 5'RACE template switching, adding a universal primer site and UMIs. Each CDR3 protein gets one entry after TCRdb re-called the 5' RACE reads with MiXCR. The sample includes around 300,000 distinct CDR3 sequences, approximately 4% of them seen just once. This clonotype came up many times. Its target is unknown. Trimming removed 5 bases from V and 1 base from J, with 8 bases in between. CDR3 length: 13 residues. The chain carries TRBV12-3 or TRBV12-4 and TRBJ1-1; tentatively, D is TRBD1 (5 bases). Sample: PBMCs, taken 15 days after the yellow fever booster vaccination. The source is a man aged 18 to 29 who received the YFV17D yellow fever vaccine. The CDR3 nucleotides are TGTGCCAGCAGTGCTCAGGGGAACACTGAAGCTTTCTTT. Its translation: CASSAQGNTEAFF.